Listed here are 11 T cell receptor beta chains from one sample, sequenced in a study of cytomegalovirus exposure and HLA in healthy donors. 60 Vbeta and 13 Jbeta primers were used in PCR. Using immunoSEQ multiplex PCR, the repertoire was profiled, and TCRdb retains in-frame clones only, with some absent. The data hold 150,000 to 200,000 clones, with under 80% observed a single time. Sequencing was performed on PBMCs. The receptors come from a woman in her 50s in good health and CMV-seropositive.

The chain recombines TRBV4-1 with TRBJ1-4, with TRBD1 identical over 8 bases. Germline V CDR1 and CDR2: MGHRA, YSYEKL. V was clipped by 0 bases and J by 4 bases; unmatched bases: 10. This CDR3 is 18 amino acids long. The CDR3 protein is CASSQDHRTGTVNEKLFF. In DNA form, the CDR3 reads TGCGCCAGCAGCCAAGATCATAGGACAGGGACGGTTAATGAAAAACTGTTTTTT.

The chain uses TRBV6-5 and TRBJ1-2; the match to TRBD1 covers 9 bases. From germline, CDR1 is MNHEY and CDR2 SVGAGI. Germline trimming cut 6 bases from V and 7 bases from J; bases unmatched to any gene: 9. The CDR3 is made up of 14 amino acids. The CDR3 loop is CASRKSGQGSGYTF. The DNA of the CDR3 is TGTGCCAGCAGGAAATCGGGACAGGGAAGTGGCTACACCTTC.

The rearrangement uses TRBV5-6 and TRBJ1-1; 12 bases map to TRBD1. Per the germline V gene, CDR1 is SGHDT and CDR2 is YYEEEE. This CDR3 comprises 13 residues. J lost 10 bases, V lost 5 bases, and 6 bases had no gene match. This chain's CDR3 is CASRSGTGGAAFF. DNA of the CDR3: TGTGCCAGCAGGTCCGGGACAGGGGGCGCAGCTTTCTTT. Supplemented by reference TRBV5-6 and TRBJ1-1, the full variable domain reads DAGVTQSPTHLIKTRGQQVTLRCSPKSGHDTVSWYQQALGQGPQFIFQYYEEEERQRGNFPDRFSGHQFPNYSSELNVNALLLGDSALYLCASRSGTGGAAFFGQGTRLTVV.

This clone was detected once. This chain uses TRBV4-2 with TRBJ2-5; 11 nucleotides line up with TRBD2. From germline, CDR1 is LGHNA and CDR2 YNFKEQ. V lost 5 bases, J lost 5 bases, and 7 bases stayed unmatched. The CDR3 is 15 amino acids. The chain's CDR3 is CASSLAGGHWETQYF. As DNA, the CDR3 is TGTGCCAGCAGCTTAGCGGGGGGGCATTGGGAGACCCAGTACTTC.

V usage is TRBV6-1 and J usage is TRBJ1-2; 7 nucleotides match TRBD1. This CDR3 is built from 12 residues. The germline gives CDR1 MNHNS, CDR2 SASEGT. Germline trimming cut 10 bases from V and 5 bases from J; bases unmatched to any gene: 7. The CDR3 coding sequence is TGTGCCATTCGAGGGGACAGTTATGGCTACACCTTC. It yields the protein CAIRGDSYGYTF.

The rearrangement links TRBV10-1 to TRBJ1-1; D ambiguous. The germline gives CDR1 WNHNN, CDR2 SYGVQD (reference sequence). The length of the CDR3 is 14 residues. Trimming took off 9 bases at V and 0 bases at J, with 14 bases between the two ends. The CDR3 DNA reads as TGCGCCAGGGTGTACAGTCTCATGAACACTGAAGCTTTCTTT. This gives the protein CARVYSLMNTEAFF.

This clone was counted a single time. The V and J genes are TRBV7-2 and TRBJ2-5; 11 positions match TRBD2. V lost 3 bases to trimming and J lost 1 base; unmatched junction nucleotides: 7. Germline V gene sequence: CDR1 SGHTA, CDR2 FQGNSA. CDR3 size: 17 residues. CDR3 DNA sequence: TGTGCCAGCAGCTTCCACACTAGCGGGGGCCTCCAAGAGACCCAGTACTTC. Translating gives CASSFHTSGGLQETQYF.

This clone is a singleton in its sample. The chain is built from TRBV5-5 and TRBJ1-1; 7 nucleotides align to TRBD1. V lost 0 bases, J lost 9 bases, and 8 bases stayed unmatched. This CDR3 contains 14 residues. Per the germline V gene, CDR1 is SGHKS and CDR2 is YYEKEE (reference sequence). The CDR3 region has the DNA TGTGCCAGCAGCTTGGGACCAGGGACAGAGAAAGCTTTCTTT. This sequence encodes CASSLGPGTEKAFF.

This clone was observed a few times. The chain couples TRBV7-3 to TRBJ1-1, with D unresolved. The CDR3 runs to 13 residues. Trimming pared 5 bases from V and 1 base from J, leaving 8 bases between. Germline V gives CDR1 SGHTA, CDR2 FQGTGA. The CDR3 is CASSITKNTEAFF. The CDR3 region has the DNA TGTGCCAGCAGCATCACAAAGAACACTGAAGCTTTCTTT.

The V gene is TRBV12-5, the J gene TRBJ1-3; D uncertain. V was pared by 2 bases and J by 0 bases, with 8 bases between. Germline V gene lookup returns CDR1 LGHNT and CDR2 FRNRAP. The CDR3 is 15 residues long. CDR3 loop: CASGLSLSSGNTIYF. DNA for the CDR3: TGTGCTAGTGGTTTGAGCCTTTCCTCTGGAAACACCATATATTTT.

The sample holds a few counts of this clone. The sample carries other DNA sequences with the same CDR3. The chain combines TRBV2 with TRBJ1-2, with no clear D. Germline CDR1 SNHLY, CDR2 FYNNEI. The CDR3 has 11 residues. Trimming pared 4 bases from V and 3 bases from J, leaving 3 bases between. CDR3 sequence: CASSADYGYTF. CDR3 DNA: TGTGCCAGCAGTGCCGACTATGGCTACACCTTC.